This note documents a single TCR beta chain sequence. The data belong to a study of blood T cell repertoires in COVID-19. Per the study methods: Estimation of nucleated cell counts relied on the amplification of reference gene primers. Profiled with immunoSEQ multiplex PCR; TCRdb holds only in-frame clones, not every one. V and J calls and clone size are copied from that table; D and trimming were computed from the DNA. Among more than 95,000 clones listed, less than 80% were seen once. The TCR originated in a man aged 50 to 59 with acute or convalescent COVID-19. Source material: peripheral blood.

The CDR3 reads CASSPPKAGGYNEQFF. In DNA, the CDR3 is TGTGCCAGCTCACCACCGAAGGCGGGAGGCTACAATGAGCAGTTCTTC. The gene calls are TRBV18 and TRBJ2-1; 8 nucleotides agree with TRBD2. Germline CDR1 and CDR2: KGHSH and LQKENI. The CDR3 has 16 amino acids. After removal of 0 bases from V and 3 bases from J, the junction contained 4 bases not matched to a gene.